The rows below give T cell receptor beta chains drawn from one sample of a study of OX40 agonist ivuxolimab in advanced cancers. Profiled with immunoSEQ multiplex PCR; TCRdb holds only in-frame clones, not every one. This table holds about 64,000 clones, about four fifths found once. The starting material was CD4+ or CD8+ T cells sorted from blood, obtained in a trial of the OX40 agonist ivuxolimab. The source is an adult with an advanced solid tumor such as melanoma, head and neck, liver or kidney cancer. Both conserved end residues are trimmed from each CDR3.

V gene,J gene,CDR3 protein
TRBV5-1,TRBJ1-2,ASSLWAGTGNGYT
TRBV6-5,TRBJ2-3,ASTSLTRLADTQY
TRBV18,TRBJ1-2,ASSPRGGAAYGYT
TRBV6-1,TRBJ1-4,ASSEIRGGSNEKLF
TRBV19,TRBJ2-2,ASSRRGSGELF
TRBV5-4,TRBJ2-5,ASSSPGQGETQY
TRBV6-4,TRBJ2-2,ASSEGVGSGELF
TRBV21-1,TRBJ1-2,ASNPRDRGRCPPDGYT
TRBV2,TRBJ1-2,ASSEAPLSAYAPGYT
TRBV6-5,TRBJ2-7,ASRHRTSGEY
TRBV6-5,TRBJ1-1,ASSTVGTDTEAF
TRBV4-1,TRBJ1-2,ASSPRQGEDYGYT
TRBV4-1,TRBJ2-3,ASSYSGTGLTDTQY
TRBV4-3,TRBJ1-2,ASSQVSRDYGYT
TRBV6-1,TRBJ1-1,ASSEAQGDITDTEAF
TRBV6-6,TRBJ1-4,ASSVTRGANEKLF
TRBV7-6,TRBJ1-4,ASSLGASTTNEKLF
TRBV6-5,TRBJ2-1,ASRSGYNEQF
TRBV19,TRBJ2-5,ASSKGDQREGQRKTQY
TRBV11-2,TRBJ2-2,ASSFTGEVRTGELF
TRBV5-1,TRBJ2-7,ASSLDWGEQY
TRBV5-6,TRBJ2-3,ASSRRGTDTQY
TRBV7-9,TRBJ2-7,ASSGGLAGSYEQY
TRBV4-3,TRBJ2-2,ASSPRTSGTGELF
TRBV7-3,TRBJ2-3,ASSLTSTSTDTQY
TRBV29-1,TRBJ1-4,SFGTGSNEKLF
TRBV9,TRBJ1-3,ASSPTTGGWSGNTIY
TRBV6-5,TRBJ1-1,ASSYSGQGKTEAF
TRBV5-1,TRBJ1-1,ASSLDQGRRTEAF
TRBV2,TRBJ2-3,ASSRTSVGTDTQY
TRBV19,TRBJ1-1,ASSISQGNTEAF
TRBV4-2,TRBJ1-2,ASRASGEGYT
TRBV12-5,TRBJ1-2,ASAGEGAGVGYT
TRBV28,TRBJ1-6,ASSLGTGVQNSPLH
TRBV7-2,TRBJ1-1,ASSLVGQGEAF
TRBV6-1,TRBJ1-2,ASSGQTGQAGGYT
TRBV19,NA,ASSKGQGAEQY
TRBV7-9,TRBJ2-7,ATGNEQY
TRBV6-1,TRBJ1-2,ASQTPGEDGYT
TRBV30,TRBJ1-1,AWSPGGPEAF
TRBV5-1,TRBJ2-5,ASSTTAGVQETQY
TRBV4-1,TRBJ2-7,ASSQADGLAGVYEQY
TRBV2,TRBJ2-6,ASSFGANVLT
TRBV2,TRBJ1-5,ASSEGQGDNQPQH
TRBV7-3,TRBJ2-3,ASSLVGGTTDTQY
TRBV18,TRBJ2-3,ASSLTGGADTQY
TRBV18,TRBJ1-2,ASSPQSSNYGYT
TRBV19,TRBJ1-5,ASSDTDRGANQPQH
TRBV19,TRBJ1-5,ASSMRGEGSNQPQH
TRBV6-4,TRBJ2-2,ASSDRGEHRGAV